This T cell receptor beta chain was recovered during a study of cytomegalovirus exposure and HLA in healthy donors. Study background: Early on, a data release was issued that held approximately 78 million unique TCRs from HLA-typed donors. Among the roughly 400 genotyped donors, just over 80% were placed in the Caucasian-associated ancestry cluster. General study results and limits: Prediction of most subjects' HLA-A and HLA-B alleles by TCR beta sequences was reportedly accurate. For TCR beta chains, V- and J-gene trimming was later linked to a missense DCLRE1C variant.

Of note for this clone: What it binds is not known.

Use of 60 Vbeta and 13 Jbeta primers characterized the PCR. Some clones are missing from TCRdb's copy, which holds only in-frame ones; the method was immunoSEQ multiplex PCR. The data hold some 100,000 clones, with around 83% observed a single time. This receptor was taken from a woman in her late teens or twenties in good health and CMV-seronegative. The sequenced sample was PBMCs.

The DNA for the CDR3 is TGTGCCAGCAGCCCGGGACTAGCGATTGCCTACGAGCAGTACTTC. This codes for CASSPGLAIAYEQYF. The chain carries TRBV28 and TRBJ2-7; 10 bases align to TRBD2. This CDR3 comprises 15 residues. Germline-derived CDR1 and CDR2 are MDHEN and SYDVKM. V gave up 6 bases and J gave up 2 bases; unmatched junction bases: 7. Variable domain in full (rest from reference TRBV28 and TRBJ2-7): DVKVTQSSRYLVKRTGEKVFLECVQDMDHENMFWYRQDPGLGLRLIYFSYDVKMKEKGDIPEGYSVSREKKERFSLILESASTNQTSMYLCASSPGLAIAYEQYFGPGTRLTVT.